There are many counts of the clone carrying this T cell receptor beta chain. Any gene name here is a mouse gene name. The read is 4 residues too short to cover the CDR3 end, so that end is filled in from the germline J gene. Sorting of pooled cutaneous lymph node cells was based on CD4, CD8alpha, NKG2D, NKG2ACE and other markers. The sequencing template was cDNA reverse transcribed from extracted RNA. Generated by immunoSEQ multiplex PCR, the TCRdb table keeps only in-frame clones and is missing some. The profile covers 7,500 to 10,000 clones, none occurring a single time. These data come from a study of CD8+ T cells in alopecia areata. Study summary: Female C3H/HeJ mice aged roughly 6-11 weeks received skin from spontaneously alopecic C3H/HeJ graft donors aged roughly 6-12 months.

The CDR3 sequence is 15 residues long. In germline, CDR1 is NSQYPW, CDR2 LRSPGD (reference sequence). The sequence came from a C3H/HeJ mouse with alopecia areata. Mice of this strain are of MHC haplotype H2-k. V usage is TRBV1 and J usage is TRBJ2-7, with 12 bases fitting TRBD2. The sequencing sample was made of CD8+ T cells sorted from a lymph node. CDR3 sequence: CTCSAGRDWGDEQYF. The sequenced part of the CDR3 DNA is TGCACCTGCAGTGCAGGACGGGACTGGGGGGAT.